A selection of T cell receptor beta chains follows, all from one sample in a study of CD8 T cells in ankylosing spondylitis. MiXCR was run by TCRdb on the 5' RACE reads, yielding one entry per CDR3 protein. The sample contains approximately 180,000 distinct CDR3 sequences, 18% of which appear only once. The source material was blood, either unsorted or a sorted T cell fraction (not recorded which). The receptors originated from a male donor under 30 with ankylosing spondylitis or in good health (not recorded which). The CDR3 runs from the conserved cysteine through the conserved F or W. D genes are given only for firm matches. Size tells how often a clone was seen (once, few, many) or the class of an expanded clone, and some rows leave it out.

v_gene	j_gene	d_gene	abundance	CDR3aa	CDR3nt
TRBV12-3/TRBV12-4	TRBJ2-5	-	many	CASSYEGHQETQYF	TGTGCCAGCAGTTATGAAGGGCACCAAGAGACCCAGTACTTC
TRBV20-1	TRBJ2-1	-	-	CSARNPWGLAYVNEQFF	TGCAGTGCTAGAAACCCATGGGGTCTAGCGTATGTCAATGAGCAGTTCTTC
TRBV19	TRBJ2-1	TRBD2	many	CASKTSGINEQFF	TGTGCCAGTAAAACTAGCGGGATCAATGAGCAGTTCTTC
TRBV15	TRBJ2-5	-	many	CATSRGALTQETQYF	TGTGCCACCAGCAGAGGAGCGCTAACCCAAGAGACCCAGTACTTC
TRBV11-2	TRBJ2-1	-	few	CASLPGRTAGNEQFF	TGTGCCAGCCTCCCCGGGCGGACAGCGGGCAATGAGCAGTTCTTC
TRBV6-5	TRBJ2-3	-	many	CASSYFRLGRPDTQYF	TGTGCCAGCAGTTACTTCCGTCTAGGCAGGCCAGATACGCAGTATTTT
TRBV19	TRBJ2-3	TRBD2	-	CASSIAVKAGERTDTQYF	TGTGCCAGTAGTATAGCGGTTAAAGCGGGAGAAAGGACAGATACGCAGTATTTT
TRBV29-1	TRBJ2-1	TRBD2	-	CSVGTSGGEQFF	TGCAGCGTTGGGACTAGCGGAGGGGAGCAGTTCTTC
TRBV12-3/TRBV12-4	TRBJ2-2	-	many	CASSLTETGELFF	TGTGCCAGCAGTTTGACAGAGACCGGGGAGCTGTTTTTT
TRBV11-2	TRBJ2-3	-	many	CASSTWARTDTQYF	TGTGCCAGCAGCACCTGGGCGAGAACAGATACGCAGTATTTT
TRBV28	TRBJ2-1	TRBD2	many	CASSLAGGKYNEQFF	TGTGCCAGCAGCCTGGCGGGAGGTAAATACAATGAGCAGTTCTTC
TRBV20-1	TRBJ1-1	-	many	CSARDRTQGRMNTEAFF	TGCAGTGCTAGAGATCGGACGCAGGGGAGAATGAACACTGAAGCTTTCTTT
TRBV6-5	TRBJ2-7	TRBD2	many	CASSLNGLAGGEQYF	TGTGCCAGCAGTTTAAACGGACTAGCGGGAGGCGAGCAGTACTTC
TRBV29-1	TRBJ2-1	-	-	CSRSGATNEQFF	TGCAGCCGGTCAGGGGCTACGAATGAGCAGTTCTTC
TRBV9	TRBJ2-1	TRBD2	many	CASGREGSYNEQFF	TGTGCCAGCGGGCGGGAGGGGTCCTACAATGAGCAGTTCTTC
TRBV12-3/TRBV12-4	TRBJ2-1	-	many	CASSFFSSYNEQFF	TGTGCCAGCAGTTTCTTCAGCTCCTACAATGAGCAGTTCTTC
TRBV12-3/TRBV12-4	TRBJ2-7	-	many	CASSVRLGYEQYF	TGTGCCAGCAGTGTCAGACTAGGCTACGAGCAGTACTTC
TRBV5-1	TRBJ2-7	TRBD2	many	CASSLGASGSPRRSYEQYF	TGCGCCAGCAGCTTGGGCGCTAGCGGGAGCCCTAGACGGTCCTACGAGCAGTACTTC
TRBV2	TRBJ2-1	-	-	CASRAPQERGVREQFF	TGTGCCAGCAGAGCTCCCCAGGAAAGAGGGGTTAGAGAGCAGTTCTTC
TRBV20-1	TRBJ1-2	-	few	CSASPGPADYGYTF	TGCAGTGCTAGCCCAGGGCCCGCTGACTATGGCTACACCTTC
TRBV6-2/TRBV6-3	TRBJ1-5	-	-	CASSYGGFGPQHF	TGTGCCAGCAGTTACGGGGGTTTTGGGCCCCAGCATTTT
TRBV29-1	TRBJ2-7	-	many	CSVSGPQVGQYF	TGCAGCGTCTCCGGGCCCCAGGTTGGGCAGTACTTC
TRBV6-1	TRBJ2-2	-	-	CASRDTRTGELFF	TGTGCCAGCAGAGACACCCGGACCGGGGAGCTGTTTTTT
TRBV29-1	TRBJ2-7	-	few	CSVVYGSTYEQYF	TGCAGCGTTGTCTACGGGAGTACCTACGAGCAGTACTTC
TRBV4-2	TRBJ2-5	-	many	CASSQPEQTQYF	TGTGCCAGCAGCCAACCTGAGCAGACCCAGTACTTC
TRBV12-5	TRBJ2-2	-	many	CASGWGTGELFF	TGTGCTAGTGGTTGGGGCACCGGGGAGCTGTTTTTT
TRBV30	TRBJ2-1	TRBD2	many	CAWSAPSYSTSGDEQFF	TGTGCCTGGAGTGCCCCCTCCTACTCGACTAGCGGAGATGAGCAGTTCTTC
TRBV6-5	TRBJ2-7	TRBD1	many	CASRLPGQGNEQYF	TGTGCCAGCAGGCTCCCGGGACAGGGAAACGAGCAGTACTTC
TRBV19	TRBJ2-7	-	many	CASSIGQKSSYEQYF	TGTGCCAGTAGTATAGGACAGAAATCGTCCTACGAGCAGTACTTC
TRBV27	TRBJ2-3	TRBD2	-	CASRTSERRGDTQYF	TGTGCCAGCAGGACTAGCGAACGGCGGGGAGATACGCAGTATTTT
TRBV7-2	TRBJ1-5	TRBD1	many	CASSLGDRGGNQPQHF	TGTGCCAGCAGCTTAGGGGACAGGGGTGGCAATCAGCCCCAGCATTTT
TRBV15	TRBJ2-5	TRBD2	many	CATMKRESQETQYF	TGTGCCACCATGAAGCGGGAGAGCCAAGAGACCCAGTACTTC
TRBV29-1	TRBJ1-2	-	-	CSVVGAGYGYTF	TGCAGCGTTGTGGGGGCTGGCTATGGCTACACCTTC
TRBV12-3/TRBV12-4	TRBJ1-1	-	many	CASRFGSWLRSAGIEAFF	TGTGCCAGCCGCTTCGGGAGTTGGCTTAGGAGTGCAGGTATTGAAGCTTTCTTT
TRBV2	TRBJ1-1	TRBD1	many	CASRILTGWGNTEAFF	TGTGCCAGCAGGATTTTGACAGGGTGGGGGAACACTGAAGCTTTCTTT
TRBV12-3/TRBV12-4	TRBJ2-1	-	-	CASLGPRADNEQFF	TGTGCCAGCCTGGGGCCCAGGGCCGACAATGAGCAGTTCTTC
TRBV28	TRBJ2-7	TRBD2	many	CASTVPGTSGRARGEQYF	TGTGCCAGCACCGTTCCCGGGACTAGCGGGAGGGCCAGGGGCGAGCAGTACTTC
TRBV12-3/TRBV12-4	TRBJ2-3	-	many	CASSFRAGRDDPDTQYF	TGTGCCAGCAGTTTTAGGGCCGGGCGGGACGACCCGGATACGCAGTATTTT
TRBV7-9	TRBJ2-1	-	-	CASSLGTTSRGFYNEQFF	TGTGCCAGCAGCTTAGGGACTACCTCACGAGGGTTCTACAATGAGCAGTTCTTC
TRBV28	TRBJ2-5	-	many	CASRTGNQETQYF	TGTGCCAGCAGAACCGGGAACCAAGAGACCCAGTACTTC
TRBV7-9	TRBJ2-1	-	-	CASSPIEQFF	TGTGCCAGCAGCCCAATAGAGCAGTTCTTC
TRBV5-5	TRBJ2-1	TRBD2	many	CASSPGTSGSRSEQFF	TGTGCCAGCAGCCCAGGGACTAGCGGGAGTCGGAGTGAGCAGTTCTTC
TRBV6-2/TRBV6-3	TRBJ2-1	-	many	CASSYSAASRRNEQFF	TGTGCCAGCAGTTACTCAGCGGCTAGCAGACGCAATGAGCAGTTCTTC
TRBV6-1	TRBJ2-5	TRBD2	few	CASTRRLAGTETQYF	TGTGCCAGCACAAGAAGACTAGCGGGTACAGAGACCCAGTACTTC
TRBV7-7	TRBJ2-5	-	many	CASSLGRSVRGETQYF	TGTGCCAGCAGCTTAGGTCGATCCGTGAGAGGGGAGACCCAGTACTTC
TRBV20-1	TRBJ2-4	-	many	CSARSGLAKNIQYF	TGCAGTGCTAGGTCGGGACTAGCCAAAAACATTCAGTACTTC
TRBV11-2	TRBJ2-1	TRBD2	-	CASSLYWTSRNPEEQFF	TGTGCCAGCAGCCTATATTGGACTAGCCGGAATCCTGAGGAGCAGTTCTTC
TRBV4-1	TRBJ1-2	TRBD1	many	CASSRGPQGEEGYTF	TGCGCCAGCAGCCGGGGGCCACAGGGGGAAGAAGGCTACACCTTC
TRBV5-1	TRBJ1-1	-	many	CASSLATARGTEAFF	TGCGCCAGCAGCTTGGCCACGGCAAGGGGGACTGAAGCTTTCTTT
TRBV12-3/TRBV12-4	TRBJ2-1	TRBD2	many	CASTVLAANEQFF	TGTGCCAGCACCGTACTAGCGGCCAATGAGCAGTTCTTC
TRBV5-5	TRBJ2-4	-	many	CASSRSGGAKNIQYF	TGTGCCAGCAGCCGTAGCGGAGGGGCCAAAAACATTCAGTACTTC
TRBV27	TRBJ2-3	-	many	CASSSIAVSTDTQYF	TGTGCCAGCAGTTCCATAGCGGTTAGCACAGATACGCAGTATTTT
TRBV3-1	TRBJ2-3	TRBD1	many	CASVDRGADTQYF	TGTGCCAGCGTGGACAGGGGCGCAGATACGCAGTATTTT